These T cell receptor beta chains were read from a single sample in a study of human T cells and chemical hapten exposure. MiXCR was run by TCRdb on the RACE reads, yielding one entry per CDR3 protein. The table has fewer than 100,000 distinct CDR3 sequences, 11% seen once. Sequences were derived from whole blood, sampled in connection with sensitization to the hapten diphenylcyclopropenone (DPC). The receptors derive from a man younger than 30 with alopecia areata. Some clones in this sample may be carry-over from other donors' samples. The CDR3 runs from the conserved cysteine through the conserved F or W. A D gene is named only where the DNA matches it firmly. Some rows mark clone size as missing; the rest say once, few, many or name a class of expanded clone.

TRBV20-1,TRBJ1-1,many,-,CSARLPGQNTEAFF,TGCAGTGCTAGATTGCCAGGGCAGAACACTGAAGCTTTCTTT
TRBV9,TRBJ1-6,many,-,CASSDTAPGRLNSPLHF,TGTGCCAGCAGCGATACGGCTCCGGGACGGTTAAATTCACCCCTCCACTTT
TRBV29-1,TRBJ2-5,many,TRBD2,CSVDGLADQETQYF,TGCAGCGTTGATGGGCTAGCGGACCAAGAGACCCAGTACTTC
TRBV10-3,TRBJ1-2,few,-,CAISAPEGGNYGYTF,TGTGCCATCAGTGCCCCGGAAGGGGGAAACTATGGCTACACCTTC
TRBV28,TRBJ1-2,-,-,CASSLGAGHYTF,TGTGCCAGCAGTTTAGGGGCAGGGCACTACACCTTC
TRBV28,TRBJ2-1,few,TRBD2,CASSPGGDGEQFF,TGTGCCAGCAGCCCCGGGGGGGACGGTGAGCAGTTCTTC
TRBV5-1,TRBJ2-5,-,-,CASSLEGTGKETQYF,TGCGCCAGCAGCTTGGAGGGGACGGGGAAGGAGACCCAGTACTTC
TRBV29-1,TRBJ2-5,few,TRBD1,CSGSRDRETQYF,TGCAGCGGATCCCGGGACAGGGAGACCCAGTACTTC
TRBV7-9,TRBJ2-7,many,-,CASTPGAASYEQYF,TGTGCCAGCACCCCCGGGGCAGCGAGCTACGAGCAGTACTTC
TRBV6-5,TRBJ1-1,many,TRBD1,CASSYVGQGRTEAFF,TGTGCCAGCAGTTATGTCGGACAGGGAAGGACTGAAGCTTTCTTT
TRBV7-6,TRBJ2-1,few,-,CASSLEGTPRGHEQFF,TGTGCCAGCAGCTTAGAAGGGACGCCACGGGGCCATGAGCAGTTCTTC
TRBV18,TRBJ1-2,-,-,CASSPPRQTTNYGYTF,TGTGCCAGCTCACCACCGCGCCAAACTACTAACTATGGCTACACCTTC
TRBV2,TRBJ1-2,many,TRBD1,CASRRDRDYGYTF,TGTGCCAGCAGGCGAGACAGGGACTATGGCTACACCTTC
TRBV9,TRBJ1-1,-,-,CASSPRSMNTEAFF,TGTGCCAGCAGCCCCAGAAGTATGAACACTGAAGCTTTCTTT
TRBV11-2,TRBJ2-1,many,-,CASSLGVRLLHEQFF,TGTGCCAGCAGCTTAGGGGTCAGACTCCTCCATGAGCAGTTCTTC
TRBV28,TRBJ1-2,-,-,CASSSWGLKDYGYTF,TGTGCCAGCAGTTCATGGGGTTTAAAGGACTATGGCTACACCTTC
TRBV28,TRBJ2-5,few,-,CASSFQTPTKETQYF,TGTGCCAGCAGTTTCCAGACGCCGACTAAAGAGACCCAGTACTTC
TRBV29-1,TRBJ1-6,-,TRBD1,CSVGEDRDRLHF,TGCAGCGTTGGGGAAGACAGGGACCGGCTCCACTTT
TRBV28,TRBJ1-6,many,-,CASSEQGVWVLSPLHF,TGTGCCAGCAGTGAACAGGGAGTCTGGGTTTTGTCACCCCTCCACTTT
TRBV7-9,TRBJ1-3,few,-,CASSRFRGNSGNTIYF,TGTGCCAGCAGTCGTTTTAGGGGGAACTCTGGAAACACCATATATTTT
TRBV15,TRBJ1-2,many,-,CATSRQTANYGYTF,TGTGCCACCAGCAGGCAGACAGCTAACTATGGCTACACCTTC
TRBV12-3/TRBV12-4,TRBJ2-5,-,-,CASSLMQYQETQYF,TGTGCCAGCAGTTTAATGCAGTACCAAGAGACCCAGTACTTC